There are many counts of the clone carrying this T cell receptor beta chain. The antigen is unknown. This entry comes from a study of T-cell reconstitution after alpha-beta-depleted transplantation in children. Findings of the study overall: The high TCRbeta diversity at day 60 in some patients came from surviving recipient T cells and thymic progenitors. Several hundred expanded graft clones reportedly supplied alpha-beta T cells about two months after transplant.

V lost 0 bases and J 1 base, leaving 12 bases between the germline ends. Germline V CDR1 and CDR2: DFQATT, SNEGSKA (reference sequence). CDR3 length: 15 amino acids. Molecular barcoding with unique molecular identifiers was used for the TCRbeta library. TCRdb ran MiXCR on the PCR reads and lists one entry per CDR3 protein. The profile shows roughly 50,000 distinct CDR3 sequences, about 40% of them singletons. The gene calls are TRBV20-1 and TRBJ1-1; TRBD1 is a possible D gene (6 bases). The clonotype comes from a male patient aged 5 to 17 who had a stem cell transplant for acute lymphoblastic leukemia, so the T cells may come from the graft donor. The input for sequencing was PBMCs, mostly from graft donor cells, taken 360 days after TCRalphabeta/CD19-depleted stem cell transplant. The CDR3 nucleotides read TGCAGTGCTAGAGATCCCTGGGGGCGGAACACTGAAGCTTTCTTT. This sequence encodes CSARDPWGRNTEAFF.